These T cell receptor beta chains were read from a single sample in a study of cytotoxic CD8 clonotypes in ibrutinib-treated CLL. Sequenced by immunoSEQ multiplex PCR; TCRdb stores in-frame clones only, minus some. The sample comprises 75,000 to 90,000 clones, over 80% of which are singletons, and 38% rests with the top ten. The sample here was PBMCs, taken after 24 months of ibrutinib treatment. The source of these receptors is a human donor with chronic lymphocytic leukemia. Both conserved end residues are part of each CDR3. A D gene is named only where the DNA matches it firmly. Part of the rows lack a size; the others show once, few, many or a class for expanded clones.

CDR3nt: TGCGCCAGCAGTGAGTCTGGGGACGAGCAGTACTTC; CDR3aa: CASSESGDEQYF; d_gene: NA; abundance: few; j_gene: TRBJ2-7; v_gene: TRBV10-2
CDR3nt: TGTGCCAGCAGTTTATCGACAGGGCGGGAGCAGTACTTC; CDR3aa: CASSLSTGREQYF; d_gene: TRBD1; abundance: few; j_gene: TRBJ2-7; v_gene: TRBV28
CDR3nt: TGCAGCGTTGAGGGGTGGGAGGGAGGCTACAATGAGCAGTTCTTC; CDR3aa: CSVEGWEGGYNEQFF; d_gene: TRBD2; abundance: once; j_gene: TRBJ2-1; v_gene: TRBV29-1
CDR3nt: TGTGCCAGCAGTGACCCCCGAGGCTACGAGCAGTACTTC; CDR3aa: CASSDPRGYEQYF; d_gene: NA; abundance: NA; j_gene: TRBJ2-7; v_gene: TRBV2
CDR3nt: TGTGCCAGCAGCTTAAGTCGGACAGGGCGGAGGAATGAGCAGTTCTTC; CDR3aa: CASSLSRTGRRNEQFF; d_gene: TRBD1; abundance: NA; j_gene: TRBJ2-1; v_gene: TRBV7-3
CDR3nt: TGCAGTGCCACAGCCGCCTACGAGCAGTACTTC; CDR3aa: CSATAAYEQYF; d_gene: NA; abundance: NA; j_gene: TRBJ2-7; v_gene: TRBV20-1
CDR3nt: TGTGCCAGCAGTAGGACCTCCTCCCTCTGGGATGAGCAGTTCTTC; CDR3aa: CASSRTSSLWDEQFF; d_gene: NA; abundance: NA; j_gene: TRBJ2-1; v_gene: TRBV7-3
CDR3nt: TGTGCCAGCAGTTATGGTCGCTTCGGCACCGGGGAGCTGTTTTTT; CDR3aa: CASSYGRFGTGELFF; d_gene: NA; abundance: NA; j_gene: TRBJ2-2; v_gene: TRBV6-5
CDR3nt: TGTGCCACCGGGACGGGGGACGGACAGCCCCAGCATTTT; CDR3aa: CATGTGDGQPQHF; d_gene: NA; abundance: NA; j_gene: TRBJ1-5; v_gene: TRBV10-3
CDR3nt: TGTGCCAGCAGCCTAAGGACTCGCTCCTACGAGCAGTACTTC; CDR3aa: CASSLRTRSYEQYF; d_gene: NA; abundance: NA; j_gene: TRBJ2-7; v_gene: TRBV9
CDR3nt: TGTGCCAGCAGGACTAGCGGGGCGCGGGGGTTTTACAATGAGCAGTTCTTC; CDR3aa: CASRTSGARGFYNEQFF; d_gene: TRBD2; abundance: NA; j_gene: TRBJ2-1; v_gene: TRBV28
CDR3nt: TGTGCCAGCAGCGCCCTAGCGGGAGTAGGCACCGGGGAGCTGTTTTTT; CDR3aa: CASSALAGVGTGELFF; d_gene: TRBD2; abundance: NA; j_gene: TRBJ2-2; v_gene: TRBV9
CDR3nt: TGCGCCAGCAGCATGGGGGGAGATTTTCCGGCGAATGAAAAACTGTTTTTT; CDR3aa: CASSMGGDFPANEKLFF; d_gene: NA; abundance: few; j_gene: TRBJ1-4; v_gene: TRBV5-1
CDR3nt: TGCGCCAGCAGCGCCCGGGGGACGGGCGAGTCCAAAAACATTCAGTACTTC; CDR3aa: CASSARGTGESKNIQYF; d_gene: NA; abundance: NA; j_gene: TRBJ2-4; v_gene: TRBV4-1
CDR3nt: TGTGCCAGCTCACGAGACGGACAGGGTGCTGAAGCTTTCTTT; CDR3aa: CASSRDGQGAEAFF; d_gene: TRBD1; abundance: once; j_gene: TRBJ1-1; v_gene: TRBV7-9
CDR3nt: TGTGCCAGCAGACAGACCAATCAGCCCCAGCATTTT; CDR3aa: CASRQTNQPQHF; d_gene: NA; abundance: NA; j_gene: TRBJ1-5; v_gene: TRBV28
CDR3nt: TGTGCTAGTGGTTTGGAGGACACCATATATTTT; CDR3aa: CASGLEDTIYF; d_gene: NA; abundance: few; j_gene: TRBJ1-3; v_gene: TRBV12-5
CDR3nt: TGCAGCGTCCCCACAGGGACAGGGTGGTTAGGGGGCGAGACCCAGTACTTC; CDR3aa: CSVPTGTGWLGGETQYF; d_gene: TRBD1; abundance: once; j_gene: TRBJ2-5; v_gene: TRBV29-1
CDR3nt: TGCGCCAGCAGCCCCCAAACTTCGAACACTGAAGCTTTCTTT; CDR3aa: CASSPQTSNTEAFF; d_gene: NA; abundance: NA; j_gene: TRBJ1-1; v_gene: TRBV5-1
CDR3nt: TGTGCCAGCAGCGTAGGCACTAGCGGCACCTACAATGAGCAGTTCTTC; CDR3aa: CASSVGTSGTYNEQFF; d_gene: TRBD2; abundance: NA; j_gene: TRBJ2-1; v_gene: TRBV9
CDR3nt: TGTGCCAGCAGTTTCGGGGGCCTGAACACTGAAGCTTTCTTT; CDR3aa: CASSFGGLNTEAFF; d_gene: NA; abundance: NA; j_gene: TRBJ1-1; v_gene: TRBV27
CDR3nt: TGTGCCAGCAGCTTACTGGAGACCCAGTACTTC; CDR3aa: CASSLLETQYF; d_gene: NA; abundance: NA; j_gene: TRBJ2-5; v_gene: TRBV11-2
CDR3nt: TGTGCCAGCAGCTTAGAAGGCCTAGCGGGAGAGCAGTTCTTC; CDR3aa: CASSLEGLAGEQFF; d_gene: TRBD2; abundance: NA; j_gene: TRBJ2-1; v_gene: TRBV7-2
CDR3nt: TGTGCCAGCAGTTTAGTGGGACTAGCGGGAGAGAGCTCCTACAATGAGCAGTTCTTC; CDR3aa: CASSLVGLAGESSYNEQFF; d_gene: TRBD2; abundance: NA; j_gene: TRBJ2-1; v_gene: TRBV27
CDR3nt: TGTGCCAGCAGCTTAATAGGGGGTCAAGATACGCAGTATTTT; CDR3aa: CASSLIGGQDTQYF; d_gene: NA; abundance: NA; j_gene: TRBJ2-3; v_gene: TRBV7-9
CDR3nt: TGCGCCAGCAGTTGGGGGCCCCAAGAGACCCAGTACTTC; CDR3aa: CASSWGPQETQYF; d_gene: NA; abundance: once; j_gene: TRBJ2-5; v_gene: TRBV10-2
CDR3nt: TGTGCCACCCTGGGCACCAACAATGAGCAGTTCTTC; CDR3aa: CATLGTNNEQFF; d_gene: NA; abundance: few; j_gene: TRBJ2-1; v_gene: TRBV6-5
CDR3nt: TGCAGCGTCACTACAGGGCGGGCTAATGAAAAACTGTTTTTT; CDR3aa: CSVTTGRANEKLFF; d_gene: NA; abundance: NA; j_gene: TRBJ1-4; v_gene: TRBV29-1
CDR3nt: TGTGCCAGCAGCTTAGCGTCGGGGGCGAGTGAAAAACTGTTTTTT; CDR3aa: CASSLASGASEKLFF; d_gene: NA; abundance: NA; j_gene: TRBJ1-4; v_gene: TRBV7-9
CDR3nt: TGTGCCAGCAGCCTGAATGGCTATGGCTACACCTTC; CDR3aa: CASSLNGYGYTF; d_gene: NA; abundance: NA; j_gene: TRBJ1-2; v_gene: TRBV28
CDR3nt: TGTGCCAGTAGTAGCGACAGGGTTCGGACAGATACGCAGTATTTT; CDR3aa: CASSSDRVRTDTQYF; d_gene: TRBD1; abundance: NA; j_gene: TRBJ2-3; v_gene: TRBV19
CDR3nt: TGTGCCAGCAGCTTAAATAGTGGCACAGATACGCAGTATTTT; CDR3aa: CASSLNSGTDTQYF; d_gene: NA; abundance: many; j_gene: TRBJ2-3; v_gene: TRBV7-7
CDR3nt: TGCGCCAGCAGCTTTCGGACAAGTAAGTTGTACGAGCAGTACTTC; CDR3aa: CASSFRTSKLYEQYF; d_gene: NA; abundance: NA; j_gene: TRBJ2-7; v_gene: TRBV5-1
CDR3nt: TGTGCCAGCAGCTTGGGACTTCACAGTCCCGAAGCTTTCTTT; CDR3aa: CASSLGLHSPEAFF; d_gene: NA; abundance: NA; j_gene: TRBJ1-1; v_gene: TRBV7-8
CDR3nt: TGTGCCAGCAGTTTAAAAGTAGGGCCTGAAGCTTTCTTT; CDR3aa: CASSLKVGPEAFF; d_gene: NA; abundance: NA; j_gene: TRBJ1-1; v_gene: TRBV28
CDR3nt: TGCGCCAGCAGCCAAGACGTTGGCCCGCTTGGGGCCCAGCATTTT; CDR3aa: CASSQDVGPLGAQHF; d_gene: NA; abundance: NA; j_gene: TRBJ1-5; v_gene: TRBV4-3
CDR3nt: TGCAGCGTTGAAGGACTAGCGGACCCCTTTGAGCAGTTCTTC; CDR3aa: CSVEGLADPFEQFF; d_gene: TRBD2; abundance: NA; j_gene: TRBJ2-1; v_gene: TRBV29-1
CDR3nt: TGTGCCAGTAGAACCGGGGAGACCCAGTACTTC; CDR3aa: CASRTGETQYF; d_gene: NA; abundance: NA; j_gene: TRBJ2-5; v_gene: TRBV19
CDR3nt: TGTGCCAGCAGCGTACGGCTAGCGGGGTACAATGAGCAGTTCTTC; CDR3aa: CASSVRLAGYNEQFF; d_gene: TRBD2; abundance: NA; j_gene: TRBJ2-1; v_gene: TRBV9
CDR3nt: TGTGCCAGCAGTTCCTTAGGGACAGGGGTTAACACTGAAGCTTTCTTT; CDR3aa: CASSSLGTGVNTEAFF; d_gene: TRBD1; abundance: NA; j_gene: TRBJ1-1; v_gene: TRBV27
CDR3nt: TGCGCCAGCAGCTTGGCCAGGGTACCCTACGAGCAGTACTTC; CDR3aa: CASSLARVPYEQYF; d_gene: NA; abundance: NA; j_gene: TRBJ2-7; v_gene: TRBV5-1
CDR3nt: TGTGCCAGCCGTAGCCGGTCGTCCCAGTACTTC; CDR3aa: CASRSRSSQYF; d_gene: NA; abundance: NA; j_gene: TRBJ2-5; v_gene: TRBV28
CDR3nt: TGCGCCAGCAGCCTTGGGCTAGCGGGCGGCACAGATACGCAGTATTTT; CDR3aa: CASSLGLAGGTDTQYF; d_gene: TRBD2; abundance: NA; j_gene: TRBJ2-3; v_gene: TRBV4-1
CDR3nt: TGCGCCAGCAGCTTGGGACAACAGATGAACACTGAAGCTTTCTTT; CDR3aa: CASSLGQQMNTEAFF; d_gene: NA; abundance: NA; j_gene: TRBJ1-1; v_gene: TRBV5-1
CDR3nt: TGTGCCAGCAGCATCGGACAGTGGGAGCAGTACTTC; CDR3aa: CASSIGQWEQYF; d_gene: NA; abundance: NA; j_gene: TRBJ2-7; v_gene: TRBV21-1
CDR3nt: TGTGCCAGCAGCTCTAGGGACAGTACAATCAATCAGCCCCAGCATTTT; CDR3aa: CASSSRDSTINQPQHF; d_gene: TRBD1; abundance: NA; j_gene: TRBJ1-5; v_gene: TRBV7-2
CDR3nt: TGTGCCAGCAGCTTGGCCAACCTAGCGGGAGGGTACAATGAGCAGTTCTTC; CDR3aa: CASSLANLAGGYNEQFF; d_gene: TRBD2; abundance: few; j_gene: TRBJ2-1; v_gene: TRBV5-4